Listed below are T cell receptor beta chains from one sample, sequenced in a study of beta chain features in type 1 diabetes. Assay used: immunoSEQ multiplex PCR; TCRdb lists only in-frame clones, some missing. Of 90,000 to 110,000 clones in the sample, around 40% were seen once. Sequenced: stem cell memory CD4+ T cells from blood. The receptors derive from a woman aged 18-29 years in good health. Both conserved end residues are part of each CDR3. Fields, in order: J gene, CDR3 length, clone size, V gene, D gene, CDR3 DNA, CDR3 protein. D genes are given only for firm matches. Clone size is stated in some rows and not others, as once, few, many or a class when expanded.

TRBJ2-1 12 few TRBV29-1 TRBD2 TGCATCGGGGGGTGGATCCACAATGAGCAGTTCTTC CIGGWIHNEQFF
TRBJ2-7 14 few TRBV4-1 TRBD2 TGCGCCAGCAGCCGGACTAGCGGATATTACGAGCAGTACTTC CASSRTSGYYEQYF
TRBJ2-4 16 NA TRBV19 NA TGTGCCAGTAGTCCCCCCCCAGCGGGAGCCAAAAACATTCAGTACTTC CASSPPPAGAKNIQYF
TRBJ2-7 15 NA TRBV7-2 NA TGTGCCAGCAGCTTAAGGGGGAGTACGATCTACGAGCAGTACTTC CASSLRGSTIYEQYF
TRBJ2-7 14 NA TRBV10-3 TRBD1 TGTGCCATCAGTGCCAAGACAGGGGCATACGAGCAGTACTTC CAISAKTGAYEQYF
TRBJ2-5 16 NA TRBV27 TRBD2 TGTGCCAGCAGTTTCTACGGGACTAGCGGCCAAGAGACCCAGTACTTC CASSFYGTSGQETQYF
TRBJ1-2 14 few TRBV6-1 TRBD1 TGTGCCAGCAGTGAATTCACAGGGGCGGGCGGCTACACCTTC CASSEFTGAGGYTF
TRBJ2-3 14 NA TRBV29-1 TRBD2 TGCAGCGTTGTAGGGCTAGCGGGAGCAGATACGCAGTATTTT CSVVGLAGADTQYF
TRBJ2-7 14 NA TRBV28 TRBD2 TGTGCCAGCCGGGGCGGGGGATCATTCTACGAGCAGTACTTC CASRGGGSFYEQYF
TRBJ2-5 12 NA TRBV7-9 NA TGTGCCAGCAGCCAGCAACAGGAGACCCAGTACTTC CASSQQQETQYF
TRBJ1-2 16 NA TRBV4-1 TRBD1 TGCGCCAGCAGCCATCGGGACAGTTCCTTTAACTATGGCTACACCTTC CASSHRDSSFNYGYTF
TRBJ2-7 15 NA TRBV18 TRBD1 TGTGCCAGCTCACCCCCCGGGACAGGGGTGAAAGAGCAGTACTTC CASSPPGTGVKEQYF
TRBJ1-5 15 few TRBV28 TRBD1 TGTGCCAGCAGTTTACCCGGGACAGGGCGTCAGCCCCAGCATTTT CASSLPGTGRQPQHF
TRBJ2-5 19 NA TRBV11-2 NA TGTGCCAGCAGCTCGACAGGGACTAGACCCCTCCGATCACAAGAGACCCAGTACTTC CASSSTGTRPLRSQETQYF
TRBJ2-7 11 NA TRBV6-5 NA TGTGCCAGCAGAACCCCTATGAAGCAGTACTTC CASRTPMKQYF
TRBJ2-7 16 NA TRBV15 TRBD2 TGTGCCACCAGCAGAGACGTAACTAGCGGGAGGAGCGAGCAGTACTTC CATSRDVTSGRSEQYF
TRBJ1-5 15 few TRBV15 NA TGTGCCACCAGCAGAGCAGGGAATAGCAATCAGCCCCAGCATTTT CATSRAGNSNQPQHF
TRBJ2-1 16 few TRBV7-6 NA TGTGCCAGCAGCTTAGGAGGGCCAAGGAGCTACAATGAGCAGTTCTTC CASSLGGPRSYNEQFF
TRBJ2-5 16 few TRBV28 NA TGTGCCAGCAGTTTGATCCGACAGGCCTACCAAGAGACCCAGTACTTC CASSLIRQAYQETQYF
TRBJ1-1 17 few TRBV25-1 NA TGTGCCAGCAGTGATCCCCCGGGTAGCGGATTGAACACTGAAGCTTTCTTT CASSDPPGSGLNTEAFF
TRBJ1-1 16 few TRBV27 NA TGTGCCAGCAGTGGAACAGGGTTCACAAGGAACACTGAAGCTTTCTTT CASSGTGFTRNTEAFF
TRBJ2-7 12 few TRBV5-1 NA TGCGCCAGCAAGCCGGCCCGAGGCGAGCAGTACTTC CASKPARGEQYF
TRBJ2-2 14 NA TRBV18 NA TGTGCCAGCTCACAAAATCCAAACACCGGGGAGCTGTTTTTT CASSQNPNTGELFF
TRBJ2-7 16 few TRBV10-2 TRBD2 TGCGCCAGCAGTGAGCCGACTAGCGGGAGGTCCTACGAGCAGTACTTC CASSEPTSGRSYEQYF
TRBJ2-3 11 NA TRBV11-2 NA TGTGCCAGCAGCTTCGGGGATACGCAGTATTTT CASSFGDTQYF
TRBJ2-5 16 few TRBV9 NA TGTGCCAGCAGCCCCTCCCCACTGTGGGGCAGTTCGACCCAGTACTTC CASSPSPLWGSSTQYF
TRBJ2-3 15 NA TRBV7-9 NA TGTGCCAGCAGCTTAGGCGGCCTTAGCACAGATACGCAGTATTTT CASSLGGLSTDTQYF
TRBJ2-3 13 NA TRBV27 NA TGTGCCAGCAGTTTAAAACGGACAGATACGCAGTATTTT CASSLKRTDTQYF
TRBJ2-5 12 NA TRBV7-8 NA TGTGCCAGCAGCCCCGGGAAAGAGACCCAGTACTTC CASSPGKETQYF
TRBJ2-6 18 few TRBV7-2 TRBD1 TGTGCCAGCAGCTTATCCGGGACAGGGACGTCTGGGGCCAACGTCCTGACTTTC CASSLSGTGTSGANVLTF
TRBJ2-1 16 NA TRBV4-3 TRBD2 TGCGCCAGCAGCCAGGGAAACGGACTAGCGGGGAATGAGCAGTTCTTC CASSQGNGLAGNEQFF
TRBJ2-7 14 few TRBV7-2 TRBD2 TGTGCCAGCAGCGGCGGACTAGCGCAATACGAGCAGTACTTC CASSGGLAQYEQYF
TRBJ2-3 14 NA TRBV5-1 TRBD2 TGCGCCAGCAGCTTGGAAGTAGCGGGAGCCACGCCGTATTTT CASSLEVAGATPYF
TRBJ1-1 12 NA TRBV28 NA TGTGCCAGCAGTTTGGGAACAGGTCTAGCTTTCTTT CASSLGTGLAFF
TRBJ2-7 13 once TRBV28 NA TGTGCCAGCAGTTCAACAGGGTCCTACGAGCAGTACTTC CASSSTGSYEQYF
TRBJ2-7 15 few TRBV6-6 NA TGTGCCAGCAGTTACTCGAGGGCAGGAACCGCCGAGCAGTACTTC CASSYSRAGTAEQYF
TRBJ2-7 15 NA TRBV5-1 TRBD1 TGCGCCAGCAGCTTAGGGACAGCTAGCTCCTACGAGCAGTACTTC CASSLGTASSYEQYF
TRBJ1-1 14 NA TRBV11-2 NA TGTGCCAGCAGCTTAGGTGGCCTGAACACTGAAGCTTTCTTT CASSLGGLNTEAFF
TRBJ1-3 14 few TRBV7-2 TRBD1 TGTGCCAGCAGCGTAGGACAGGGGAGAAACACCATATATTTT CASSVGQGRNTIYF
TRBJ1-2 13 NA TRBV29-1 NA TGCAGCGTACTCAAAGAGGGGGTCCATGGCTACACCTTC CSVLKEGVHGYTF
TRBJ1-1 15 few TRBV11-2 TRBD1 TGTGCCAGCAGCTTATGGACAGGGAGGGACACTGAAGCTTTCTTT CASSLWTGRDTEAFF
TRBJ1-1 13 once TRBV6-5 NA TGTGTCAGCAGTTTCCAGGGGACCCCTGAAGCTTTCTTT CVSSFQGTPEAFF
TRBJ2-7 16 NA TRBV28 TRBD2 TGTGCCAGCGCCTCGGCGGGGCTAGCGGGACCCTACGAGCAGTACTTC CASASAGLAGPYEQYF
TRBJ1-1 14 NA TRBV5-4 TRBD1 TGTGCCAGCAGCGTGGGACAGAAGAACACTGAAGCTTTCTTT CASSVGQKNTEAFF
TRBJ1-5 15 NA TRBV6-1 NA TGTGCCAGCAGTGTACCGTCAGGGAGCAATCAGCCCCAGCATTTT CASSVPSGSNQPQHF